This T cell receptor (beta chain) emerged from a study of OX40 agonist ivuxolimab in advanced cancers. Study-level background: Past anti-PD-1, anti-PD-L1 or anti-CTLA-4 therapy was accepted, and roughly 40% had received some.

About this clone itself: Its antigen is not known.

Study-wide points: Researchers report that CD8+ T cells had, on average, more expanded clones than CD4+. Clonal expansion from baseline to week 6 occurred in both CD4+ and CD8+ T cells.

The table came from immunoSEQ multiplex PCR; TCRdb's copy has only in-frame clones and leaves some out. This table holds more than 60,000 clones, 86% found once. The sample in question was CD4+ or CD8+ T cells sorted from blood, obtained in a trial of the OX40 agonist ivuxolimab. The source is an adult with an advanced solid tumor such as melanoma, head and neck, liver or kidney cancer.

CDR3 sequence reads: CASSSADVYGYTF. The CDR3 bases are TGTGCCAGCAGTTCCGCTGACGTTTATGGCTACACCTTC. The chain joins TRBV6-5 to TRBJ1-2; no definite D call. The CDR3 is made up of 13 amino acids. Per germline, CDR1 MNHEY and CDR2 SVGAGI. V dropped 4 bases and J dropped 5 bases, with 11 bases sitting between them.